Listed here are 30 T cell receptor beta chains from one sample, sequenced in a study of blood T cell repertoires in COVID-19. TCRdb's copy holds only in-frame clones and misses some; the assay was immunoSEQ multiplex PCR. The sample consists of roughly 150,000 clones, about 88% of them appearing once. The source material was peripheral blood. Receptors originate from a woman aged 55-75 years with COVID-19, enrolled during active disease.

There are a few counts of this clone. The chain has TRBV5-4 and TRBJ2-7; 7 positions match TRBD1. This CDR3 spans 15 amino acids. V shed 4 bases, J shed 4 bases, and the junction held 11 bases outside the gene matches. Germline V gene data show CDR1 as SGHNT and CDR2 as YYREEE (reference sequence). CDR3 protein: CASSPDPGQLYEQYV. CDR3 DNA sequence: TGTGCCAGCAGCCCCGACCCGGGACAGCTTTACGAGCAGTACGTC.

For the CDR3, the DNA is TGTGCCAGTAGTGTCTCTCAGGGACTAGCGGGGCCCTACGAGCAGTACTTC. Protein product: CASSVSQGLAGPYEQYF. The chain has TRBV19 and TRBJ2-7; 13 bases match TRBD2. This CDR3 region has 17 residues. With 5 bases clipped from V and 2 bases from J, the junction kept 9 bases outside the gene matches. CDR1 and CDR2 (germline): LNHDA, SQIVND (reference sequence).

The J gene is TRBJ1-1, the V gene TRBV10-1; weak D call: TRBD1 (5 bases). CDR3 length: 13 amino acids. CDR1 WNHNN and CDR2 SYGVQD come from the germline V gene (reference sequence). Trimming removed 6 bases from V and 5 bases from J, with 13 bases in between. Here the CDR3 reads CASRGTLGTEAFF. The DNA of the CDR3 is TGCGCCAGCAGAGGGACTCTGGGTACTGAAGCTTTCTTT.

V gene TRBV12-3 or TRBV12-4 combines with J gene TRBJ1-1; the D is unclear. Trimming took off 6 bases at V and 7 bases at J, with 9 bases between the two ends. The CDR3 totals 11 residues. CDR3 nucleotides: TGTGCCAGCAGACATTCCTTTGAAGCTTTCTTT. Its translation is CASRHSFEAFF.

This clone has a count of ten or more. The chain uses TRBV11-2 and TRBJ1-3; TRBD1 might be the D (6 bases). Trimming shortened V by 1 base and J by 0 bases, and 10 bases separated the two germline ends. The germline V gene encodes CDR1 SGHAT and CDR2 FQNNGV. This CDR3 comprises 16 residues. The CDR3 sequence is CASSLATGLSGNTIYF. In DNA form, the CDR3 reads TGTGCCAGCAGCTTAGCAACAGGGCTCTCTGGAAACACCATATATTTT.

This chain links TRBV3-1 (or the pseudogene TRBV3-2) with TRBJ1-2, with TRBD1 matching 7 bases. Trimming at V came to 5 bases and at J to 8 bases, leaving 11 bases not matched to a gene. The CDR3 totals 14 residues. Germline V CDR1 and CDR2: LGHDT, YNNKEL (reference sequence). CDR3 residues: CASSARTGFRGYTF. The CDR3 bases are TGTGCCAGCAGCGCCCGGACAGGCTTTAGGGGCTACACCTTC.

V usage is TRBV18 and J usage is TRBJ1-2; D may be TRBD1 (5 bases). This CDR3 comprises 13 residues. V lost 2 bases and J lost 12, with 16 bases in between. CDR1 is KGHSH, CDR2 LQKENI, per germline. CDR3 coding DNA: TGTGCCAGCTCACCAGGGGCGAACCCCCACCACACCTTC. The encoded protein is CASSPGANPHHTF.

Points on this clone: The junction shows a germline mismatch at one end, possibly a read error. The genes are TRBV7-7 and TRBJ2-1, with D hard to call. This CDR3 comprises 14 residues. Per the germline V gene, CDR1 is SSHAT and CDR2 is FNYEAQ (reference sequence). The CDR3 bases are TGTGCTAGCAGCCTTACCCCTTGGGTGGGCCACAAGTTCTTC. As protein: CASSLTPWVGHKFF. Full variable domain (outside the CDR3, taken from reference TRBV7-7 and TRBJ2-1): GAGVSQSPRYKVTKRGQDVTLRCDPISSHATLYWYQQALGQGPEFLTYFNYEAQPDKSGLPSDRFSAERPEGSISTLTIQRTEQRDSAMYRCASSLTPWVGHKFFGPGTRLTVL.

The chain employs TRBV9 and TRBJ2-2; 13 nucleotides line up with TRBD2. The CDR3 loop spans 17 amino acids. The germline V gene has CDR1 SGDLS and CDR2 YYNGEE. Trimming cost V 4 bases and J 6 bases; bases outside gene matches: 9. CDR3 sequence: CASSSSGLAGVAGELFF. The CDR3 DNA reads TGTGCCAGCAGCTCTTCTGGACTAGCGGGAGTGGCCGGGGAGCTGTTTTTT. Full variable domain (missing parts from reference TRBV9 and TRBJ2-2): DSGVTQTPKHLITATGQRVTLRCSPRSGDLSVYWYQQSLDQGLQFLIQYYNGEERAKGNILERFSAQQFPDLHSELNLSSLELGDSALYFCASSSSGLAGVAGELFFGEGSRLTVL.

The chain recombines TRBV29-1 with TRBJ1-2, with a tentative D call TRBD1 (6 bases). The CDR3 sequence is 12 residues long. V shed 6 bases and J shed 1 base, with 9 bases lying between them. Germline V gene sequence: CDR1 SQVTM, CDR2 ANQGSEA. Written as DNA, the CDR3 is TGCAGCGTAGAACAGGGTAACTATGGCTACACCTTC. This translates into CSVEQGNYGYTF.

This clone has only a few counts. This chain uses TRBV7-2 with TRBJ2-7; D perhaps matches TRBD1 (5 bases). V lost 5 bases and J 1 base, leaving 6 bases between the germline ends. Germline assignment: CDR1 SGHTA and CDR2 FQGNSA. The CDR3 is made up of 12 amino acids. CDR3 amino acids: CASSRQSYEQYF. CDR3 bases: TGTGCCAGCAGCCGACAGTCCTACGAGCAGTACTTC.

This chain links TRBV19 with TRBJ2-1; 11 bases match TRBD2. CDR1 LNHDA and CDR2 SQIVND come from the germline V gene (reference sequence). The CDR3 consists of 19 residues. With 4 bases clipped from V and 4 bases from J, the junction kept 15 bases outside the gene matches. CDR3 loop: CASSTPPRPGLAAYNEQFF. CDR3 DNA sequence: TGTGCCAGTAGTACCCCCCCGAGACCGGGACTAGCGGCATACAATGAGCAGTTCTTC.

The CDR3 protein is CASRGFGAQDEKLFF. The CDR3 DNA sequence: TGTGCCAGCAGGGGGTTTGGGGCGCAAGATGAAAAACTGTTTTTT. The V and J genes are TRBV2 and TRBJ1-4, with D perhaps TRBD1 (5 bases). V lost 6 bases to trimming and J lost 6 bases, with 17 bases between them. CDR3 length equals 15 residues. CDR1 and CDR2 (germline): SNHLY, FYNNEI.

The chain combines TRBV7-9 with TRBJ1-2, with D unclear. V was pared by 2 bases and J by 1 base, with 8 bases between. The CDR3 contains 14 residues. CDR1 is SEHNR and CDR2 is FQNEAQ in the germline V gene (reference sequence). The CDR3 is CASSLTRSNYGYTF. Here the CDR3 DNA reads TGTGCCAGCAGCTTAACCAGAAGTAACTATGGCTACACCTTC. Drawing the rest from reference TRBV7-9 and TRBJ1-2, the complete variable domain is DTGVSQNPRHKITKRGQNVTFRCDPISEHNRLYWYRQTLGQGPEFLTYFQNEAQLEKSRLLSDRFSAERPKGSFSTLEIQRTEQGDSAMYLCASSLTRSNYGYTFGSGTRLTVV.

The gene calls are TRBV24-1 and TRBJ1-4, with 8 bases matching TRBD1. This CDR3 comprises 16 residues. Germline lookup yields CDR1 KGHDR and CDR2 SFDVKD. The trim removed 1 base at V and 8 bases at J, leaving 8 bases unmatched. The CDR3: CATSDFPGQDGEKLFF. For the CDR3, the DNA is TGTGCCACCAGTGATTTCCCGGGACAGGATGGAGAAAAACTGTTTTTT.

The rearrangement joins TRBV11-2 to TRBJ1-1; D is unclear. This CDR3 comprises 13 residues. V shed 5 bases and J shed 2 bases, with 9 bases lying between them. Germline V lookup: CDR1 SGHAT, CDR2 FQNNGV. The CDR3 loop is CASSVGVNTEAFF. DNA for the CDR3: TGTGCCAGCAGCGTCGGGGTAAACACTGAAGCTTTCTTT.

This chain uses TRBV27 with TRBJ1-5, with a tentative D call TRBD1 (6 bases). Germline lookup yields CDR1 MNHEY and CDR2 SMNVEV (reference sequence). The CDR3 is made up of 14 amino acids. Trimming cost V 3 bases and J 7 bases, with 13 bases left between them. The CDR3 loop is CASSLTNRVQPQHF. The CDR3 coding sequence is TGTGCCAGCAGTTTGACTAACAGGGTCCAGCCCCAGCATTTT.

The gene calls are TRBV5-4 and TRBJ2-3, with 7 bases lining up with TRBD2. This CDR3 spans 16 amino acids. CDR1 and CDR2 (germline): SGHNT, YYREEE (reference sequence). V was pared by 0 bases and J by 2 bases, with 6 bases of the junction left unmatched. The CDR3 loop reads CASSLESGGNTDTQYF. The CDR3 DNA follows: TGTGCCAGCAGCTTGGAATCGGGGGGAAACACAGATACGCAGTATTTT.

The CDR3 nucleotides are TGTGCCAGCAGCCTCTGGACTAGCGGTTCACAAGAGACCCAGTACTTC. Translating gives CASSLWTSGSQETQYF. V is TRBV3-1 (or the pseudogene TRBV3-2) and J is TRBJ2-5; 10 nucleotides align to TRBD2. This CDR3 has 16 amino acids. V lost 4 bases to trimming and J lost 2 bases; unmatched junction nucleotides: 7. CDR1 is LGHDT and CDR2 is YNNKEL in the germline V gene (reference sequence).

The rearrangement links TRBV5-6 to TRBJ1-6; 11 nucleotides align to TRBD1. The CDR3 totals 19 residues. Germline CDR1 and CDR2: SGHDT and YYEEEE. With 4 bases clipped from V and 3 bases from J, the junction kept 12 bases outside the gene matches. The CDR3 protein is CASSPPPGTGGFYNSPLHF. The CDR3 DNA follows: TGTGCCAGCAGCCCCCCCCCGGGGACAGGGGGATTCTATAATTCACCCCTCCACTTT.

The CDR3 DNA reads as TGTGCCACCAACCGGGACAGGGGCGCCTACGAGCAGTACTTC. Amino acids: CATNRDRGAYEQYF. The rearrangement joins TRBV15 to TRBJ2-7; 10 bases are shared with TRBD1. This CDR3 is 14 amino acids long. Germline V gives CDR1 LNHNV, CDR2 YYDKDF (reference sequence). With 7 bases clipped from V and 2 bases from J, the junction kept 5 bases outside the gene matches.

This clone has a single count. V and J are TRBV18 and TRBJ2-1; 10 positions match TRBD1. V was clipped by 5 bases and J by 8 bases; unmatched bases: 9. CDR3 length: 15 amino acids. In germline, CDR1 is KGHSH, CDR2 LQKENI. CDR3 protein: CASSYRDRGVDEQFF. CDR3 bases: TGTGCCAGCTCATACCGGGACAGGGGTGTCGATGAGCAGTTCTTC.

This sequence joins TRBV6-4 and TRBJ2-1, with 8 nucleotides matching TRBD2. The CDR3 has 16 amino acids. V gave up 3 bases and J gave up 0 bases; unmatched junction bases: 4. Germline lookup yields CDR1 MRHNA and CDR2 SNTAGT. The CDR3 here is CASSEQSGSSYNEQFF. The CDR3 DNA reads TGTGCCAGCAGTGAGCAGAGCGGGAGCTCCTACAATGAGCAGTTCTTC.

This clone was seen just once. The chain combines TRBV2 with TRBJ2-5, with 12 bases lining up with TRBD2. The germline V gene has CDR1 SNHLY and CDR2 FYNNEI. V dropped 5 bases and J dropped 6; count of bases not matched to a gene: 13. The CDR3 loop spans 17 amino acids. This chain's CDR3 is CASSTTSGGSGEQTQYF. Written as DNA, the CDR3 is TGTGCCAGCAGTACGACTAGCGGGGGCTCCGGGGAACAGACCCAGTACTTC.

V is TRBV7-3 and J is TRBJ2-3; TRBD2 agrees at 9 bases. After removal of 5 bases from V and 5 bases from J, the junction contained 5 bases not matched to a gene. CDR1 is SGHTA and CDR2 is FQGTGA in the germline V gene. The CDR3 has 14 amino acids. The CDR3 protein is CASSRGAGGDTQYF. CDR3 nucleotide sequence: TGTGCCAGCAGCCGAGGAGCGGGGGGAGATACGCAGTATTTT.

The genes are TRBV3-1 (or the pseudogene TRBV3-2) and TRBJ2-1; TRBD2 aligns across 9 bases. This CDR3 spans 17 amino acids. With 1 base clipped from V and 7 bases from J, the junction kept 11 bases outside the gene matches. CDR1 and CDR2 from the germline V gene are LGHDT and YNNKEL (reference sequence). CDR3 amino acids: CASSQGGGGRARNEQFF. DNA for the CDR3: TGTGCCAGCAGCCAAGGGGGCGGCGGGAGGGCACGAAATGAGCAGTTCTTC.

The V and J genes are TRBV11-2 and TRBJ2-1, with a tentative D call TRBD2 (5 bases). Germline CDR1 SGHAT, CDR2 FQNNGV. The V end lost 5 bases, the J end lost 0 bases, and 11 bases lay between the germline ends. This CDR3 comprises 15 residues. The DNA for the CDR3 is TGTGCCAGCAGCCTGGAGGCCTACTCCTACAATGAGCAGTTCTTC. The encoded protein is CASSLEAYSYNEQFF.

The J gene is TRBJ2-2, the V gene TRBV5-6, with a tentative D call TRBD2 (5 bases). CDR1 and CDR2 from the germline V gene are SGHDT and YYEEEE. CDR3 length: 16 residues. V gave up 2 bases and J gave up 6 bases, with 17 bases separating them. The CDR3 protein is CASSFRGILSSGELFF. The CDR3 DNA reads TGTGCCAGCAGCTTTCGAGGGATTCTGAGTTCCGGGGAGCTGTTTTTT.

This chain uses TRBV4-1 with TRBJ2-1; 10 bases line up with TRBD2. The V and J ends lost 3 bases and 5 bases, in that order; junction bases with no gene match: 4. CDR1 is MGHRA, CDR2 YSYEKL, per germline. This CDR3 is built from 15 residues. The CDR3 is CASSHPSGGNNEQFF. In DNA, the CDR3 is TGCGCCAGCAGCCACCCTAGCGGGGGAAACAATGAGCAGTTCTTC.

The J gene is TRBJ1-1, the V gene TRBV7-8; D is possibly TRBD1 (6 bases). With 0 bases removed from V and 1 base from J, the gap between germline ends came to 12 bases. The CDR3 has 16 amino acids. Germline CDR1 and CDR2: SGHVS and FQNEAQ. CDR3 sequence reads: CASSLAWDTTNTEAFF. As DNA, the CDR3 is TGTGCCAGCAGCTTAGCCTGGGACACTACGAACACTGAAGCTTTCTTT.